One sample yielded the 21 T cell receptor beta chains listed below, sequenced in a study of cytomegalovirus exposure and HLA in healthy donors. Use of 60 Vbeta and 13 Jbeta primers characterized the PCR. Measured with immunoSEQ multiplex PCR; TCRdb has only the in-frame clones, and not every one. The sample shows about 130,000 clones, around 69% of them seen only once. Sequencing was performed on PBMCs. These receptors were obtained from a human donor in good health.

This chain joins TRBV2 and TRBJ2-5; 11 nucleotides line up with TRBD1. The assigned J gene may be wrong: the sequence end matches TRBJ2-7 better. Germline CDR1 and CDR2: SNHLY and FYNNEI. This CDR3 has 14 residues. The CDR3 region is CASSSGTGGFEQYF. In DNA, the CDR3 is TGTGCCAGCAGTTCCGGGACAGGGGGGTTCGAGCAGTACTTC.

This chain uses TRBV4-3 with TRBJ1-1; no firm D call. Trimming took off 0 bases at V and 5 bases at J, with 16 bases between the two ends. CDR1 and CDR2 (germline): LGHNA, YSLEER. CDR3 length: 16 amino acids. The CDR3 is CASSQEVQVGWTEAFF. Here the CDR3 DNA reads TGCGCCAGCAGCCAAGAGGTGCAGGTTGGATGGACTGAAGCTTTCTTT.

The chain is built from TRBV27 and TRBJ1-5; 7 bases agree with TRBD1. After removal of 5 bases from V and 8 bases from J, the junction contained 12 bases not matched to a gene. The CDR3 has 15 residues. The germline CDR1 and CDR2 sequences are MNHEY and SMNVEV (reference sequence). DNA of the CDR3: TGTGCCAGCAGTACGTTACAGGGGCTTCCGAAGCCCCAGCATTTT. Encoded protein: CASSTLQGLPKPQHF.

This chain connects TRBV9 to TRBJ1-5; 11 bases agree with TRBD1. The CDR3 is 15 amino acids. J was trimmed by 3 bases and V by 3 bases; bases with no gene match: 2. CDR1 and CDR2 from the germline V gene are SGDLS and YYNGEE. The CDR3 is CASSGTGGNNQPQHF. The DNA for the CDR3 is TGTGCCAGCAGCGGGACAGGGGGCAACAATCAGCCCCAGCATTTT.

The V gene is TRBV11-2, the J gene TRBJ1-1, with D unresolved. The V gene's germline CDR1 is SGHAT and CDR2 FQNNGV. V was clipped by 3 bases and J by 7 bases, with 6 bases between them. CDR3 length: 11 residues. The CDR3 nucleotides are TGTGCCAGCAGCTTTTTCAGTGAAGCTTTCTTT. Its translation is CASSFFSEAFF.

V gene TRBV7-9 combines with J gene TRBJ2-1, with no clear D. Trimming took off 7 bases at V and 6 bases at J, with 22 bases between the two ends. This CDR3 is built from 16 residues. The germline gives CDR1 SEHNR, CDR2 FQNEAQ (reference sequence). As DNA, the CDR3 is TGTGCCAGCAACCCCCTCGTCGGAGATTACGCCAATGAGCAGTTCTTC. It specifies CASNPLVGDYANEQFF.

This sequence joins TRBV11-2 and TRBJ2-1; no firm D call. Germline assignment: CDR1 SGHAT and CDR2 FQNNGV. This CDR3 spans 11 amino acids. V was clipped by 5 bases and J by 4 bases, with 3 bases between them. The chain's CDR3 is CASSQYNEQFF. In DNA, the CDR3 is TGTGCCAGCAGCCAATACAATGAGCAGTTCTTC.

In nucleotides, the CDR3 is TGTGCCAGCAGCCGGAGTGGGACAGGGAGCTCCTATAATTCACCCCTCCACTTT. It translates to CASSRSGTGSSYNSPLHF. The chain has TRBV28 and TRBJ1-6; TRBD1 matches 9 bases. CDR1 is MDHEN, CDR2 SYDVKM, per germline. Germline trimming cut 6 bases from V and 0 bases from J; bases unmatched to any gene: 9. CDR3 length equals 18 residues.

Comment on this clone: At one of its ends the junction is not consistent with the germline gene, which may arise from a read error. The chain links TRBV6-5 to TRBJ2-1; a possible D gene is TRBD2 (7 bases). CDR3 length: 16 amino acids. The germline V gene encodes CDR1 MNHEY and CDR2 SVGAGI. CDR3 nucleotides: TGTGCCAGCAGTTACTTGCGGGGGCAAATACAAAATGAGCGGTTCTTC. It is translated as CASSYLRGQIQNERFF.

This chain joins TRBV27 and TRBJ2-5, with a tentative D call TRBD1 (6 bases). The V gene lost 6 bases and the J gene lost 11 bases, with 22 bases spanning the gap. The germline gives CDR1 MNHEY, CDR2 SMNVEV (reference sequence). The CDR3 totals 14 residues. CDR3 loop: CASSLTGTNYKQYF. The CDR3 DNA sequence: TGTGCCAGCAGCCTAACCGGGACAAACTACAAGCAGTACTTC.

V gene TRBV27 combines with J gene TRBJ1-1, with D perhaps matching TRBD1 (6 bases). The germline V gene encodes CDR1 MNHEY and CDR2 SMNVEV (reference sequence). The CDR3 sequence is 14 residues long. Between the trimmed V and J ends, which lost 5 bases and 5 bases, there was a span of 15 bases. The CDR3 region has the DNA TGTGCCAGCAGTGGACGCGCCAGGGGAACTGAAGCTTTCTTT. This codes for CASSGRARGTEAFF.

J is TRBJ1-2 and V is TRBV5-1; 8 bases agree with TRBD1. CDR1 and CDR2 from the germline V gene are SGHRS and YFSETQ. V shed 0 bases and J 4 bases; nucleotides not matched to a gene: 11. The CDR3 contains 17 residues. This CDR3 reads CASSLGQGTIISYGYTF. CDR3 nucleotide sequence: TGCGCCAGCAGCTTGGGACAGGGGACAATAATTTCCTATGGCTACACCTTC. Together with reference TRBV5-1 and TRBJ1-2, the CDR3 gives the full variable domain: KAGVTQTPRYLIKTRGQQVTLSCSPISGHRSVSWYQQTPGQGLQFLFEYFSETQRNKGNFPGRFSGRQFSNSRSEMNVSTLELGDSALYLCASSLGQGTIISYGYTFGSGTRLTVV.

Concerning this clone: Compared with germline, one end of the junction differs, possibly owing to a read error. Other DNA sequences within the sample encode an identical CDR3. CDR3: CASSLDPRAGTGELFF. CDR3 sequence (DNA): TGTGCCAGCAGTTTGGATCCGCGGGCTGGCACCGGGGAGCTGTTTTTT. The J gene is TRBJ2-2, the V gene TRBV5-5; D perhaps matches TRBD2 (5 bases). This CDR3 has 16 residues. The germline CDR1 and CDR2 sequences are SGHKS and YYEKEE (reference sequence).

The V gene is TRBV11-2, the J gene TRBJ2-3; D gene ambiguous. CDR3 length: 14 residues. Trimming removed 6 bases at V and 5 bases at J, with 15 bases between. The germline gives CDR1 SGHAT, CDR2 FQNNGV. CDR3 DNA sequence: TGTGCCAGCAGTTCAAGCATCCGCGGAGATACGCAGTATTTT. Its translation is CASSSSIRGDTQYF.

The chain recombines TRBV6-1 with TRBJ2-2; 12 bases line up with TRBD2. The V segment lost 3 bases and the J segment 1 base; nucleotides outside the gene matches: 6. The germline V gene has CDR1 MNHNS and CDR2 SASEGT. There are 18 residues in the CDR3. CDR3: CASSERTSGEWNTGELFF. The CDR3 nucleotides are TGTGCCAGCAGTGAGCGGACTAGCGGGGAATGGAACACCGGGGAGCTGTTTTTT.

J is TRBJ1-3 and V is TRBV28; 11 bases align to TRBD1. CDR3 length: 17 residues. Looked up from germline, CDR1 is MDHEN and CDR2 is SYDVKM. J was trimmed by 1 base and V by 7 bases; bases with no gene match: 9. Written as DNA, the CDR3 is TGTGCCAGCATTAGGACAGGGGGCACAGGATCTGGAAACACCATATATTTT. This translates into CASIRTGGTGSGNTIYF.

The V and J genes are TRBV19 and TRBJ1-2; unclear D gene. The CDR3 length is 12 residues. The germline CDR1 and CDR2 sequences are LNHDA and SQIVND (reference sequence). V lost 3 bases and J lost 4, with 6 bases in between. The CDR3 sequence: CASSITVYGYTF. The CDR3 coding sequence is TGTGCCAGTAGTATTACAGTCTATGGCTACACCTTC. Looking up the rest from reference TRBV19 and TRBJ1-2 gives the full variable domain: DGGITQSPKYLFRKEGQNVTLSCEQNLNHDAMYWYRQDPGQGLRLIYYSQIVNDFQKGDIAEGYSVSREKKESFPLTVTSAQKNPTAFYLCASSITVYGYTFGSGTRLTVV.

The J gene is TRBJ2-6, the V gene TRBV7-2; D is possibly TRBD1 (6 bases). Germline values: CDR1 SGHTA, CDR2 FQGNSA. The CDR3 is 17 residues long. The ends were cut back, 7 bases at V and 0 bases at J, with 16 bases in the middle. This chain's CDR3 is CASTEQGPLSGANVLTF. CDR3 in DNA: TGTGCCAGCACGGAACAGGGTCCTCTCTCTGGGGCCAACGTCCTGACTTTC.

The chain carries TRBV6-5 and TRBJ2-7; 9 bases fit TRBD2. Germline V CDR1 and CDR2: MNHEY, SVGAGI. With 5 bases clipped from V and 2 bases from J, the junction kept 4 bases outside the gene matches. This CDR3 spans 14 amino acids. The CDR3 region is CASSPSGATYEQYF. CDR3 bases: TGTGCCAGCAGTCCTAGCGGGGCAACCTACGAGCAGTACTTC.

This clone was seen more than once but under ten times. The chain has TRBV11-2 and TRBJ1-1, with unresolved D. Trimming shortened V by 5 bases and J by 5 bases, and 12 bases separated the two germline ends. Germline V gene data show CDR1 as SGHAT and CDR2 as FQNNGV. The CDR3 has 13 residues. The CDR3 sequence is CASSLGRRTEAFF. In DNA form, the CDR3 reads TGTGCCAGCAGCCTAGGGAGGAGGACTGAAGCTTTCTTT.

V usage is TRBV5-4 and J usage is TRBJ1-2; weak D call: TRBD1 (6 bases). The CDR3 runs 17 residues. Germline CDR1 SGHNT, CDR2 YYREEE (reference sequence). The V end was cut by 4 bases, the J end by 4 bases, with 23 bases between. As DNA, the CDR3 is TGTGCCAGCAGCCTGGCGGCAGGACAGTCTACTCGCTATGGCTACACCTTC. Translating gives CASSLAAGQSTRYGYTF.